Below are 21 T cell receptor beta chains sequenced from a single sample in a study of regulatory T cells in long-lasting Graves disease. iRepertoire HTBI primers and Arm-PCR of CDR3 regions built TCR beta libraries. TCRdb analysed the multiplex PCR reads with MiXCR anew, one entry per CDR3 protein. The sample has more than 450,000 distinct CDR3 sequences; more than 10% are singletons. Time point defined: newly diagnosed GD, antithyroid drugs for less than 3 months. RNA isolated from PBMCs was used to make the TCR library. These records were also assigned to another study, of T cells in Graves' hyperthyroidism and ophthalmopathy.

The source material was peripheral blood mononuclear cells (PBMCs), sampled at new diagnosis, from a patient treated with antithyroid drugs. The origin of the receptors is a woman aged 25-40 years with Graves disease.

This clonotype was counted at least ten times. The genes are TRBV9 and TRBJ1-2; TRBD1 agrees at 9 bases. The ends lost 0 bases at V and 8 bases at J; junction bases unmatched: 5. The CDR3 spans 14 residues. Germline CDR1 is SGDLS and CDR2 is YYNGEE. Here the CDR3 reads CASSVGQGVPGYTF. The CDR3 nucleotides read TGTGCCAGCAGCGTAGGACAGGGGGTTCCAGGCTACACCTTC.

This clonotype showed up many times. The gene calls are TRBV12-3 or TRBV12-4 and TRBJ2-1; tentative D call: TRBD1 (6 bases). The CDR3 length is 16 residues. V lost 1 base and J 3 bases, leaving 13 bases between the germline ends. The CDR3 sequence: CASSLETGIGYNEQFF. In DNA, the CDR3 is TGTGCCAGCAGTTTAGAAACAGGGATCGGCTACAATGAGCAGTTCTTC.

In its sample, this clonotype was seen many times. V is TRBV3-1 and J is TRBJ1-1; D is possibly TRBD1 (5 bases). The ends were cut back, 4 bases at V and 1 base at J, with 16 bases in the middle. In germline, CDR1 is LGHDT, CDR2 YNNKEL (reference sequence). The CDR3 is 16 amino acids. In DNA form, the CDR3 reads TGTGCCAGCAGCCGAGGGGCCGGGGCCCGGAACACTGAAGCTTTCTTT. Its protein is CASSRGAGARNTEAFF.

There are many counts of this clonotype. V is TRBV12-3 or TRBV12-4 and J is TRBJ1-2, with 9 nucleotides matching TRBD1. Trimming cost V 2 bases and J 7 bases; bases outside gene matches: 5. CDR3 length: 14 amino acids. This chain's CDR3 is CASSLTGGMSGYTF. As DNA, the CDR3 is TGTGCCAGCAGTTTAACAGGGGGCATGTCTGGCTACACCTTC.

On this clonotype: A read error is the likely source, as a far larger clone sits one nucleotide away. This chain uses TRBV2 with TRBJ2-7, with 8 bases that match TRBD2. This CDR3 is built from 13 residues. The germline gives CDR1 SNHLY, CDR2 FYNNEI. Trimming took 4 bases from V and 6 from J; bases not matched to a gene: 5. CDR3 loop: CASSVGLASEQYF. In DNA form, the CDR3 reads TGTGCCAGCAGTGTAGGACTAGCATCCGAGCAGTACTTC.

The chain employs TRBV19 and TRBJ2-1, with TRBD2 matching 7 bases. This CDR3 contains 14 residues. Per the germline V gene, CDR1 is LNHDA and CDR2 is SQIVND (reference sequence). Losses at the gene ends were 6 bases for V and 4 bases for J; bases not matched to a gene: 6. Here the CDR3 DNA reads TGTGCCAGTAGAAGCGGGGCTCTTTACAATGAGCAGTTCTTC. This translates into CASRSGALYNEQFF.

This clonotype was observed many times. This chain uses TRBV7-2 with TRBJ1-1; D not resolved. CDR1 and CDR2 (germline): SGHTA, FQGNSA. Trimming cost V 1 base and J 8 bases, with 8 bases left between them. The length of the CDR3 is 12 residues. This CDR3 reads CASSLERREAFF. The DNA for the CDR3 is TGTGCCAGCAGCTTAGAGCGGCGGGAAGCTTTCTTT.

There are many counts of this clonotype. This sequence joins TRBV6-5 and TRBJ2-3, with D possibly being TRBD1 (5 bases). The length of the CDR3 is 14 residues. Per the germline V gene, CDR1 is MNHEY and CDR2 is SVGAGI. Deletions cut 3 bases from V and 1 base from J, with 8 bases between. CDR3: CASSYWTRTDTQYF. CDR3 coding DNA: TGTGCCAGCAGTTATTGGACACGCACAGATACGCAGTATTTT.

The sample holds a few counts of this clonotype. This rearrangement joins TRBV29-1 to TRBJ2-7; D may be TRBD1 (6 bases). Per the germline V gene, CDR1 is SQVTM and CDR2 is ANQGSEA. The V gene lost 5 bases and the J gene lost 3 bases, with 17 bases spanning the gap. CDR3 length equals 14 residues. In nucleotides, the CDR3 is TGCAGCGTTAGTGGCACAGGGCCCCTCTACGAGCAGTACTTC. This sequence encodes CSVSGTGPLYEQYF.

This clonotype was observed many times. The genes are TRBV18 and TRBJ2-3; 8 bases line up with TRBD2. The V gene end was trimmed by 2 bases and the J gene end by 6 bases; junction bases not matched to a gene: 10. CDR1 KGHSH and CDR2 LQKENI come from the germline V gene. This CDR3 is 16 amino acids long. CDR3 loop: CASSPLWREARDTQYF. The CDR3 DNA reads TGTGCCAGCTCACCATTGTGGCGGGAGGCACGGGATACGCAGTATTTT.

This clonotype has just a few counts. V gene TRBV18 combines with J gene TRBJ2-2; D could derive from TRBD1 or TRBD2 (5 bases each). Deletions cut 3 bases from V and 1 base from J, with 15 bases between. This CDR3 spans 17 amino acids. From germline, CDR1 is KGHSH and CDR2 LQKENI. CDR3 DNA sequence: TGTGCCAGCTCACCGCGTCCGGGACGGAGGAACACCGGGGAGCTGTTTTTT. Amino acid sequence: CASSPRPGRRNTGELFF.

The chain uses TRBV6-5 and TRBJ1-5, with 7 positions matching TRBD1. The CDR3 consists of 16 residues. The junction had 8 bases not matched to a gene; V was cut back by 2 bases and J by 4 bases. In germline, CDR1 is MNHEY, CDR2 SVGAGI. The CDR3 reads CASSYTGQSINQPQHF. The DNA for the CDR3 is TGTGCCAGCAGTTACACGGGACAGTCGATAAATCAGCCCCAGCATTTT.

This clonotype occurred many times. The CDR3 DNA reads as TGTGCCAGCAGTGAATATATGGGAATACAAGAGACCCAGTACTTC. This codes for CASSEYMGIQETQYF. V and J are TRBV2 and TRBJ2-5; D call uncertain. V gave up 2 bases and J gave up 2 bases, with 12 bases separating them. Germline V CDR1 and CDR2: SNHLY, FYNNEI. The CDR3 loop spans 15 amino acids. Full variable domain (remainder filled in from reference TRBV2 and TRBJ2-5): EPEVTQTPSHQVTQMGQEVILRCVPISNHLYFYWYRQILGQKVEFLVSFYNNEISEKSEIFDDQFSVERPDGSNFTLKIRSTKLEDSAMYFCASSEYMGIQETQYFGPGTRLLVL.

The chain recombines TRBV9 with TRBJ2-1; maybe TRBD1 (5 bases). Trimming stripped 0 bases from V and 9 bases from J, with 13 bases between. There are 14 residues in the CDR3. The V gene's germline CDR1 is SGDLS and CDR2 YYNGEE. The CDR3 region is CASSVVQGRGEQFF. Here the CDR3 DNA reads TGTGCCAGCAGCGTAGTCCAGGGTCGAGGTGAGCAGTTCTTC.

This clonotype was seen repeatedly, ten times or more. This chain joins TRBV6-2 or TRBV6-3 and TRBJ2-7; tentative D call: TRBD2 (6 bases). Germline lookup yields CDR1 MNHEY and CDR2 SVGEGT. Trimming removed 4 bases at V and 3 bases at J, with 19 bases between. The CDR3 is made up of 16 amino acids. CDR3 residues: CASSSRRAGSGYEQYF. The CDR3 nucleotides read TGTGCCAGCAGTTCGAGGCGTGCGGGATCGGGCTACGAGCAGTACTTC.

On this clonotype: This may be a read error, as it is one base from a much larger clone. The rearrangement links TRBV15 to TRBJ2-1; 8 bases map to TRBD2. The CDR3 loop spans 13 amino acids. J was trimmed by 10 bases and V by 4 bases; bases with no gene match: 6. The germline gives CDR1 LNHNV, CDR2 YYDKDF (reference sequence). CDR3 sequence (DNA): TGTGCCACCAGCAAAGGACTAGCCTACGAGCAGTTCTTC. It codes for CATSKGLAYEQFF. Full variable domain (rest looked up from reference TRBV15 and TRBJ2-1): DAMVIQNPRYQVTQFGKPVTLSCSQTLNHNVMYWYQQKSSQAPKLLFHYYDKDFNNEADTPDNFQSRRPNTSFCFLDIRSPGLGDTAMYLCATSKGLAYEQFFGPGTRLTVL.

This clonotype occurred many times. The chain recombines TRBV28 with TRBJ2-7; TRBD2 aligns across 8 bases. With V trimmed by 7 bases and J by 2 bases, 7 bases remained unmatched. Germline V lookup: CDR1 MDHEN, CDR2 SYDVKM. The CDR3 has 14 amino acids. In DNA, the CDR3 is TGTGCCAGCATTTTCACTAGCGGTCCCTACGAGCAGTACTTC. Translated, it gives CASIFTSGPYEQYF.

Many counts were recorded for this clonotype. V usage is TRBV6-2 or TRBV6-3 and J usage is TRBJ2-1; TRBD2 aligns across 12 bases. The CDR3 totals 15 residues. V lost 2 bases to trimming and J lost 6 bases; unmatched junction nucleotides: 2. Germline V lookup: CDR1 MNHEY, CDR2 SVGEGT. The CDR3: CASSYMGLAGNEQFF. The DNA of the CDR3 is TGTGCCAGCAGTTACATGGGACTAGCGGGCAATGAGCAGTTCTTC.

This clonotype occurred many times. The chain combines TRBV6-1 with TRBJ1-5, with TRBD1 matching 7 bases. With 5 bases clipped from V and 0 bases from J, the junction kept 10 bases outside the gene matches. Germline CDR1 and CDR2: MNHNS and SASEGT. The CDR3 is 17 amino acids. The chain's CDR3 is CASSMGTATYSNQPQHF. DNA of the CDR3: TGTGCCAGCAGTATGGGGACAGCCACGTATAGCAATCAGCCCCAGCATTTT.

This chain links TRBV6-2 or TRBV6-3 with TRBJ1-5; weak D call: TRBD1 (6 bases). CDR3 length: 13 residues. Looked up from germline, CDR1 is MNHEY and CDR2 is SVGEGT. The V gene lost 5 bases and the J gene lost 7 bases, with 12 bases spanning the gap. CDR3: CASSATGLQPQHF. The CDR3 DNA sequence: TGTGCCAGCAGTGCCACAGGGTTACAGCCCCAGCATTTT.

This clonotype was seen ten or more times. V usage is TRBV2 and J usage is TRBJ2-7, with D uncertain. CDR3 length equals 13 residues. Germline CDR1 and CDR2: SNHLY and FYNNEI. V dropped 7 bases and J dropped 1 base, with 11 bases sitting between them. The CDR3 bases are TGTGCCAGCATTGGCCTCCGTTCCTACGAGCAGTACTTC. Protein sequence: CASIGLRSYEQYF.